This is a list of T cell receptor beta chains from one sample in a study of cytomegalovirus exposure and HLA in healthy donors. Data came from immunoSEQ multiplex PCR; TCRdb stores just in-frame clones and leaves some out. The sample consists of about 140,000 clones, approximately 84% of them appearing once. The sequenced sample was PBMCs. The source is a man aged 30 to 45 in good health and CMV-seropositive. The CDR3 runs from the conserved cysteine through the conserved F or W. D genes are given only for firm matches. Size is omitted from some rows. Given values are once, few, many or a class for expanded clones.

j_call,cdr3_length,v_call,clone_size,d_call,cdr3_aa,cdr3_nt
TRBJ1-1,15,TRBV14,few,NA,CASSFQNRMNTEAFF,TGTGCCAGCAGCTTTCAAAACAGGATGAACACTGAAGCTTTCTTT
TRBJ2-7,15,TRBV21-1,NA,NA,CASSRRDRQVYEQYF,TGTGCCAGCAGCAGGAGGGACAGACAAGTCTACGAGCAGTACTTC
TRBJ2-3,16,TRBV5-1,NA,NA,CASSLSTQSSTDTQYF,TGCGCCAGCAGCCTCTCCACACAGAGTAGCACAGATACGCAGTATTTT
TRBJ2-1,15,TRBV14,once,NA,CASSSRWGGANEQFF,TGTGCCAGCAGCTCGCGGTGGGGGGGCGCGAATGAGCAGTTCTTC
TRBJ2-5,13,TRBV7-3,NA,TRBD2,CASSRSSGGTQYF,TGTGCCAGCAGCCGATCTAGCGGGGGGACCCAGTACTTC
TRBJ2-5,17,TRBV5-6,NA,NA,CASSSTTVFRHKETQYF,TGTGCCAGCAGCTCGACCACAGTATTCAGACACAAAGAGACCCAGTACTTC
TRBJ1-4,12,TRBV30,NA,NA,CAWDRMEEKLFF,TGTGCCTGGGACAGGATGGAAGAAAAACTGTTTTTT
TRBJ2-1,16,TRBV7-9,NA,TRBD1,CASSLEVTGSGDEQFF,TGTGCCAGCAGCTTAGAGGTGACAGGGTCAGGCGATGAGCAGTTCTTC
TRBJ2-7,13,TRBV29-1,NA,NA,CSVQMTTPYEQYF,TGCAGCGTCCAGATGACAACTCCCTACGAGCAGTACTTC
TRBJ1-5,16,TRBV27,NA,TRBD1,CASSPTIGDRRQPQHF,TGTGCCAGCAGTCCCACCATCGGGGACAGGCGACAGCCCCAGCATTTT
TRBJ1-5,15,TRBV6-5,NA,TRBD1,CASSQQGARNQPQHF,TGTGCCAGCAGCCAACAGGGGGCACGCAATCAGCCCCAGCATTTT
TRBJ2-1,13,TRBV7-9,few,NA,CASSSRDIEEQFF,TGTGCCAGCAGCTCGAGGGACATCGAAGAGCAGTTCTTC
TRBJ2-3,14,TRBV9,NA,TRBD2,CASSYSGGSDTQYF,TGTGCCAGCAGCTATAGCGGGGGCTCAGATACGCAGTATTTT
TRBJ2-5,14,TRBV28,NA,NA,CASSLTAPGETQYF,TGTGCCAGCAGTTTAACTGCCCCCGGAGAGACCCAGTACTTC
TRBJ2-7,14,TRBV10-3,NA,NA,CAISESVPYYEQYF,TGTGCCATCAGTGAGTCGGTACCCTACTACGAGCAGTACTTC
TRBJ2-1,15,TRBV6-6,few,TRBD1,CASRLSRTGNNEQFF,TGTGCCAGCAGGCTAAGCAGGACAGGGAATAATGAGCAGTTCTTC
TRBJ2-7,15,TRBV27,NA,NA,CASSFLRDIGYEQYF,TGTGCCAGCAGTTTCCTCCGGGACATCGGCTACGAGCAGTACTTC
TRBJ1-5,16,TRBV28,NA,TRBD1,CASSHADRLYNQPQHF,TGTGCCAGCAGTCACGCGGACAGGCTCTACAATCAGCCCCAGCATTTT
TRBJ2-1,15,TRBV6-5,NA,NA,CASSLPGATNNEQFF,TGTGCCAGCAGTTTGCCAGGGGCCACCAACAATGAGCAGTTCTTC
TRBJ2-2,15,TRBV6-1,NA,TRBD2,CASGGLAVNTGELFF,TGTGCCAGCGGAGGACTAGCGGTGAACACCGGGGAGCTGTTTTTT
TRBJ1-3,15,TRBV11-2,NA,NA,CASSFFTSPGNTIYF,TGTGCCAGCAGCTTCTTCACATCGCCCGGAAACACCATATATTTT
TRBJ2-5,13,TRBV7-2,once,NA,CASSLPPGETQYF,TGTGCCAGCAGCCTCCCCCCGGGGGAGACCCAGTACTTC